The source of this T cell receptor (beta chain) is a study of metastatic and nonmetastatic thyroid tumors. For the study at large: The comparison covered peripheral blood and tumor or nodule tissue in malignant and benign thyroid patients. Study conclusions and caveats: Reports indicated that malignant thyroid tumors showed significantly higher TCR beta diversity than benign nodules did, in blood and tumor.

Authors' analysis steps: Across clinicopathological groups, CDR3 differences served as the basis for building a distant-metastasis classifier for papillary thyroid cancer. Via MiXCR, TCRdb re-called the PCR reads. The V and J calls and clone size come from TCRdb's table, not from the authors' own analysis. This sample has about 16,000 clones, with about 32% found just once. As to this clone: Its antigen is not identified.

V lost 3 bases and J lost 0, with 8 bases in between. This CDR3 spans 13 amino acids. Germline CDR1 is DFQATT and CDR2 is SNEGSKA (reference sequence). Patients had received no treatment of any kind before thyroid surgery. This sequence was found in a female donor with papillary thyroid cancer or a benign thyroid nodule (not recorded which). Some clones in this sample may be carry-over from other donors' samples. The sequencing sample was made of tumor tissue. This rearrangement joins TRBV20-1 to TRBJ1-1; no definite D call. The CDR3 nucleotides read TGCAGTGCTAGTTACAGACTGAACACTGAAGCTTTCTTT. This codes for CSASYRLNTEAFF.